What follows are 10 T cell receptor beta chains derived from one specimen sequenced in a study of CD8+CD57+ T cells in acquired aplastic anemia. For CDR3 and TCR beta VDJ profiling, genomic DNA was the template used. A single record per CDR3 protein comes from TCRdb applying MiXCR to the reads. The sample yields over 45,000 distinct CDR3 sequences, around 69% seen once. Sequencing was performed on sorted CD4+, CD8+, or CD8+CD57+ T cells (not recorded which) from PBMCs. The receptors here all came from a human donor in good health, serving as a control.

The chain has TRBV15 and TRBJ2-7; 7 nucleotides match TRBD1. V lost 1 base, J lost 6 bases, and 15 bases stayed unmatched. The CDR3 spans 17 residues. Germline CDR1 reads LNHNV; CDR2 reads YYDKDF (reference sequence). CDR3 protein: CATSRAMRQGTTREQYF. The CDR3 DNA follows: TGTGCCACCAGCAGAGCGATGAGACAGGGAACTACTCGCGAGCAGTACTTC.

In DNA form, the CDR3 reads TGTGCCACCAACGGAGACAGGTTGAATGAGCAGTTCTTC. As protein: CATNGDRLNEQFF. The chain couples TRBV24-1 to TRBJ2-1; possibly TRBD1 for D (6 bases). Germline lookup yields CDR1 KGHDR and CDR2 SFDVKD. V lost 8 bases and J lost 7, with 14 bases in between. CDR3 length: 13 residues.

This clonotype was seen more than once but under ten times. The rearrangement uses TRBV29-1 and TRBJ2-7; D remains ambiguous. The CDR3 covers 11 residues. The V gene's germline CDR1 is SQVTM and CDR2 ANQGSEA. The V end was cut by 5 bases, the J end by 2 bases, with 7 bases between. The CDR3 spells CSVSDTYEQYF. CDR3 nucleotides: TGCAGCGTTTCCGATACCTACGAGCAGTACTTC.

This clonotype was picked up one time. The genes are TRBV2 and TRBJ1-5; D gene unclear. Trimming pared 4 bases from V and 2 bases from J, leaving 6 bases between. This CDR3 comprises 13 residues. Germline V gives CDR1 SNHLY, CDR2 FYNNEI. CDR3 protein: CASSVVGNQPQHF. The CDR3, as DNA: TGTGCCAGCAGTGTGGTAGGCAATCAGCCCCAGCATTTT.

This clonotype was seen once. The V gene is TRBV7-6, the J gene TRBJ2-3; 9 bases align to TRBD1. The CDR3 sequence is 13 residues long. Trimming took 5 bases from V and 6 from J; bases not matched to a gene: 3. Germline assignment: CDR1 SGHVS and CDR2 FNYEAQ. The CDR3 bases are TGTGCCAGCAGCCTCGGGACAGGGGATACGCAGTATTTT. The encoded protein is CASSLGTGDTQYF.

This clonotype was recorded once. The chain combines TRBV19 with TRBJ1-1; D perhaps matches TRBD1 (6 bases). V lost 5 bases and J 0 bases, leaving 13 bases between the germline ends. Germline loops: CDR1 LNHDA, CDR2 SQIVND (reference sequence). The CDR3 has 15 amino acids. CDR3 DNA sequence: TGTGCCAGTAGTCTCAGGGGTGTTATGAACACTGAAGCTTTCTTT. The encoded protein is CASSLRGVMNTEAFF.

The chain recombines TRBV10-3 with TRBJ2-3, with 14 bases identical to TRBD2. J gave up 4 bases and V 8 bases, and 2 bases lay outside the gene matches. The CDR3 is 14 residues long. Germline-derived CDR1 and CDR2 are ENHRY and SYGVKD. The CDR3 DNA reads as TGTGCCATCCAGACTAGCGGGGGGGCAGATACGCAGTATTTT. It specifies CAIQTSGGADTQYF.

This chain joins TRBV19 and TRBJ2-1; 9 bases are a match to TRBD2. V was pared by 7 bases and J by 9 bases, with 10 bases of the junction left unmatched. The CDR3 has 14 amino acids. CDR1 is LNHDA, CDR2 SQIVND, per germline (reference sequence). The CDR3 region is CASTSAGGYIEQFF. Written as DNA, the CDR3 is TGTGCCAGTACGTCGGCGGGGGGGTATATTGAGCAGTTCTTC. The complete variable domain, with remaining parts taken from reference TRBV19 and TRBJ2-1, reads DGGITQSPKYLFRKEGQNVTLSCEQNLNHDAMYWYRQDPGQGLRLIYYSQIVNDFQKGDIAEGYSVSREKKESFPLTVTSAQKNPTAFYLCASTSAGGYIEQFFGPGTRLTVL.

This chain links TRBV11-2 with TRBJ2-3, with D tentatively TRBD1 or TRBD2 (5 bases each). The CDR3 sequence is 15 residues long. V was trimmed by 8 bases and J by 0 bases, leaving 15 bases between them. Germline-derived CDR1 and CDR2 are SGHAT and FQNNGV. The CDR3 DNA follows: TGTGCCAGCGGGGATGGGACGGCAAGCACAGATACGCAGTATTTT. It codes for CASGDGTASTDTQYF.

This clonotype is medium-sized within its sample. The CDR3 coding sequence is TGCAGTGCTAAGGACAGTAGGTCCTACGAGCAGTACTTC. Translating it yields CSAKDSRSYEQYF. The chain has TRBV20-1 and TRBJ2-7; a weak D match, TRBD1 (6 bases). The germline gives CDR1 DFQATT, CDR2 SNEGSKA (reference sequence). V lost 4 bases, J lost 1 base, and 11 bases lay in between. The length of the CDR3 is 13 residues.